This T cell receptor beta chain was sequenced for a study of regulatory T cells in long-lasting Graves disease. Time point indicated: persistent/refractory GD, antithyroid drugs over 5 years with positive TRAb. Researchers made the TCR library from RNA that was extracted from PBMCs. To make TCR beta libraries, researchers used iRepertoire HTBI primers and Arm-PCR of CDR3 regions. MiXCR was run by TCRdb on the multiplex PCR reads, yielding one entry per CDR3 protein. This sample yields a few hundred thousand distinct CDR3 sequences, of which around 22% are seen a single time; about 26% belongs to the top ten. Germline V gene data show CDR1 as MNHEY and CDR2 as SVGEGT. The V segment lost 2 bases and the J segment 2 bases; nucleotides outside the gene matches: 11. This CDR3 contains 18 residues. This clonotype occurred a few times.

The sample here was peripheral blood mononuclear cells (PBMCs), taken when the disease was refractory, from a patient treated with antithyroid drugs. The chain recombines TRBV6-2 or TRBV6-3 with TRBJ2-4; 8 positions match TRBD1. This clonotype was sampled from a female donor with Graves disease. CDR3 in amino acids: CASSYRHTRTGTKNIQYF. As DNA, the CDR3 is TGTGCCAGCAGTTACCGCCACACGCGGACAGGGACCAAAAACATTCAGTACTTC.